Presented here are 15 T cell receptor beta chains from one specimen sequenced in a study of Graves' ophthalmopathy and Graves' hyperthyroidism (dated 2018 in TCRdb). Reads for this sample came from an Illumina HiSeq 2000. For repertoire sequencing, the TCR beta CDR3 regions were amplified from RNA transcripts. HTBI primers and the Qiagen OneStep RT-PCR kit were used in a first-round RT-PCR, which was followed by a second-round multiplex PCR, size selection and purification. TCRdb handled the public reads itself, with Q25 trimming in fastp and clone calling in MiXCR, and kept productive beta chains. One record per CDR3 amino acid sequence lists the most common genes and DNA. The sample table contains about 390,000 distinct CDR3 sequences; only one count was recorded for about 15% of them. The top ten clones comprise 2% to 2.5% of the sample. Source material: peripheral blood. The receptors were gathered from an adult woman with stable Graves' hyperthyroidism.

This clonotype was picked up one time. This may arise from a read error, as a much more abundant clone is one base away. The chain has TRBV12-3 or TRBV12-4 and TRBJ1-2, with 8 bases lining up with TRBD1. The CDR3 runs to 15 residues. The CDR3 is CATKGTGGFNDGYTF. Written as DNA, the CDR3 is TGTGCCACCAAAGGGACAGGAGGGTTTAACGATGGCTACACCTTC.

In regard to this clonotype: A much larger clone differs from this one at a single base, so this may be a read error. The chain employs TRBV9 and TRBJ1-1; D gene unclear. CDR1 and CDR2 (germline): SGDLS, YYNGEE. The CDR3 totals 13 residues. The CDR3 loop is CASGVSGNTEAFF. As DNA, the CDR3 is TGTGCCAGCGGCGTATCAGGGAACACTGAAGCTTTCTTT.

This clonotype was observed many times. J is TRBJ2-2 and V is TRBV12-3 or TRBV12-4, with no clear D. This CDR3 is 14 amino acids long. Trimming took 6 bases from V and 7 from J, leaving 15 bases between them. This CDR3 is CASSPEGRGGELFF. In DNA form, the CDR3 reads TGTGCCAGCAGCCCCGAAGGTCGAGGCGGGGAGCTGTTTTTT.

This clonotype was picked up many times. The rearrangement links TRBV2 to TRBJ2-7; D may correspond to TRBD1 or TRBD2 (5 bases each). Germline CDR1 and CDR2: SNHLY and FYNNEI. V lost 4 bases to trimming and J lost 2 bases, with 15 bases between them. The length of the CDR3 is 15 residues. The CDR3 region is CASSAYLTGPYEQYF. The CDR3 DNA is TGTGCCAGCAGTGCGTATCTAACGGGACCCTACGAGCAGTACTTC.

The chain uses TRBV27 and TRBJ2-1; D may be TRBD2 (6 bases). The V gene lost 7 bases and the J gene lost 7 bases, with 17 bases spanning the gap. In germline, CDR1 is MNHEY, CDR2 SMNVEV (reference sequence). This CDR3 has 14 residues. The CDR3: CASTPFGGKNEQFF. CDR3 coding DNA: TGTGCCAGCACCCCCTTTGGGGGGAAGAATGAGCAGTTCTTC.

The rearrangement joins TRBV6-5 to TRBJ1-6; 12 bases match TRBD1. With V trimmed by 0 bases and J by 8 bases, 5 bases remained unmatched. The CDR3 contains 17 residues. Germline V CDR1 and CDR2: MNHEY, SVGAGI. CDR3 sequence (DNA): TGTGCCAGCAGTTACTCCGGGACAGGGGGCAGTGATTCACCCCTCCACTTT. It yields the protein CASSYSGTGGSDSPLHF.

The J gene is TRBJ2-7, the V gene TRBV20-1; D not certain. V was pared by 3 bases and J by 4 bases, with 7 bases between. The CDR3 sequence is 11 residues long. Per the germline V gene, CDR1 is DFQATT and CDR2 is SNEGSKA (reference sequence). The CDR3, as DNA: TGCAGTGCTAGGGCCGAATACGAGCAGTACTTC. This sequence encodes CSARAEYEQYF.

This clonotype was detected only a few times. The genes are TRBV7-2 and TRBJ1-3; D gene uncertain. There are 14 residues in the CDR3. Trimming took 2 bases from V and 3 from J, leaving 8 bases between them. Germline V gene sequence: CDR1 SGHTA, CDR2 FQGNSA. The CDR3 loop reads CASSLTGYGNTIYF. CDR3 sequence (DNA): TGTGCCAGCAGCTTAACGGGTTATGGAAACACCATATATTTT.

The table lists this clonotype with many counts. V is TRBV7-9 and J is TRBJ2-7, with D possibly matching TRBD2 (5 bases). The V and J ends lost 0 bases and 5 bases respectively, with 11 bases between them. The CDR3 covers 14 residues. Germline lookup yields CDR1 SEHNR and CDR2 FQNEAQ (reference sequence). The CDR3 here is CASSLAVGVNEQYF. CDR3 bases: TGTGCCAGCAGCTTAGCCGTGGGAGTGAACGAGCAGTACTTC. Looking up the rest from reference TRBV7-9 and TRBJ2-7 gives the full variable domain: DTGVSQNPRHKITKRGQNVTFRCDPISEHNRLYWYRQTLGQGPEFLTYFQNEAQLEKSRLLSDRFSAERPKGSFSTLEIQRTEQGDSAMYLCASSLAVGVNEQYFGPGTRLTVT.

This clonotype was counted at least ten times. J is TRBJ2-7 and V is TRBV7-2, with 13 bases that match TRBD2. The CDR3 is 16 amino acids. With 1 base clipped from V and 6 bases from J, the junction kept 6 bases outside the gene matches. Germline V gene lookup returns CDR1 SGHTA and CDR2 FQGNSA. The DNA for the CDR3 is TGTGCCAGCAGCTTAGGACTAGCGGGAGGCCTGGGCGAGCAGTACTTC. It yields the protein CASSLGLAGGLGEQYF.

This clonotype has at least ten counts. CDR3 residues: CASSPLSGDSPLHF. The CDR3, as DNA: TGTGCCAGCAGCCCCCTCTCGGGGGACTCACCCCTCCACTTT. V gene TRBV9 combines with J gene TRBJ1-6; D may be TRBD1 (5 bases). Trimming took 4 bases from V and 10 from J, leaving 15 bases between them. The CDR3 length is 14 residues. The germline CDR1 and CDR2 sequences are SGDLS and YYNGEE.

Ten or more counts support this clonotype. This sequence joins TRBV3-1 and TRBJ2-7; the D is unclear. Trimming cost V 0 bases and J 3 bases, with 12 bases left between them. CDR1 is LGHDT, CDR2 YNNKEL, per germline (reference sequence). The length of the CDR3 is 15 residues. The CDR3 DNA sequence: TGTGCCAGCAGCCAAGAATCACCGTGGGGCTACGAGCAGTACTTC. This encodes CASSQESPWGYEQYF.

The sample holds many counts of this clonotype. This chain links TRBV28 with TRBJ1-1; a possible D gene is TRBD1 (6 bases). The CDR3 contains 14 residues. V was shortened by 5 bases and J by 5 bases, with 15 bases between the two germline ends. CDR1 and CDR2 (germline): MDHEN, SYDVKM. The CDR3 coding sequence is TGTGCCAGCAGTGTGGCGGGGGCTCAGACTGAAGCTTTCTTT. This encodes CASSVAGAQTEAFF.

This clonotype was seen a handful of times. The V gene is TRBV11-2, the J gene TRBJ2-5, with TRBD2 matching 7 bases. V shed 5 bases, J shed 4 bases, and the junction held 13 bases outside the gene matches. CDR3 length equals 16 residues. In germline, CDR1 is SGHAT, CDR2 FQNNGV. Here the CDR3 reads CASSPWLAEQGETQYF. CDR3 bases: TGTGCCAGCAGCCCCTGGCTAGCGGAGCAGGGAGAGACCCAGTACTTC.

This clonotype was recorded many times. V and J are TRBV28 and TRBJ2-4; TRBD2 agrees at 7 bases. V lost 8 bases, J lost 1 base, and 5 bases stayed unmatched. The CDR3 has 14 amino acids. Germline V gene lookup returns CDR1 MDHEN and CDR2 SYDVKM. CDR3 DNA sequence: TGTGCCAGCGCGGACGGGAGGGCCAAAAACATTCAGTACTTC. Encoded protein: CASADGRAKNIQYF.